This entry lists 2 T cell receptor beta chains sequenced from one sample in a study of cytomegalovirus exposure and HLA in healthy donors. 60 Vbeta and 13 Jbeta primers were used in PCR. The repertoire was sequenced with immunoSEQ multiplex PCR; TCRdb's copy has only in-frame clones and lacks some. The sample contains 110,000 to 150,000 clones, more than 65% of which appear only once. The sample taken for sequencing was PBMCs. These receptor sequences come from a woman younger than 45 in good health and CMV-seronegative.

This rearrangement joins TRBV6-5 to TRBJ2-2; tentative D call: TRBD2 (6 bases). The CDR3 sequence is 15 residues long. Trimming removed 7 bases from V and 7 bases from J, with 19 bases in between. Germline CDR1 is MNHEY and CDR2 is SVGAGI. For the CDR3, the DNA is TGTGCCAGCATTCCAACGGGGGATGGAGTCGGGGAGCTGTTTTTT. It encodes CASIPTGDGVGELFF.

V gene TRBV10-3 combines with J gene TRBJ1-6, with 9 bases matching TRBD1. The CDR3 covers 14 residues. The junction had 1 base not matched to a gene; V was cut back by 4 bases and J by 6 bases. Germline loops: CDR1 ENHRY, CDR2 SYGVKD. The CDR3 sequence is CAISGTGVNSPLHF. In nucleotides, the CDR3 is TGTGCCATCAGTGGGACAGGGGTTAATTCACCCCTCCACTTT.